This TCR beta chain was sequenced during a study of CD8 T cells in Susac syndrome. An input of about 0.45 to 1 ug of RNA was subjected to reverse transcription using random hexamers. One entry per CDR3 protein results from TCRdb running MiXCR on the immunoSEQ multiplex PCR reads. The sample gives about 90,000 distinct CDR3 sequences, about 93% of which show up once; 0.32% is in the top ten. CDR1 and CDR2 from the germline V gene are SGDLS and YYNGEE. The CDR3 totals 14 residues. V lost 4 bases to trimming and J lost 9 bases; unmatched junction nucleotides: 10. The TCR comes from a human donor in good health. The chain carries TRBV9 and TRBJ2-4; 7 bases are shared with TRBD2. The material sequenced was CD8+ T cells from PBMCs. CDR3 nucleotides: TGTGCCAGCAGCCCTCCCGGCGGGGGTGTCATTCAGTACTTC. This translates into CASSPPGGGVIQYF.